This T cell receptor beta chain was retrieved from a study of blood T cell repertoires in COVID-19. Background on the study: Acute and convalescent COVID-19 samples came from the United States, Italy and Spain. T cells, B-cell-depleted T cells, or PBMCs provided the cDNA or gDNA that served as material.

CDR1 is LGHDT and CDR2 is YNNKEL in the germline V gene (reference sequence). This CDR3 region has 16 residues. V trimming: 4 bases; J trimming: 7 bases; junction bases outside the gene matches: 5. Those enrolled in Seattle joined during active infection and were followed longitudinally afterward. Per the original methods: Amplification of reference gene primers was used by the study to estimate nucleated cell counts. Profiled with immunoSEQ multiplex PCR; TCRdb holds only in-frame clones, not every one. Clonal size and the V and J genes are those of that table, whereas D and trimming came from the DNA. This table has 250,000 to 400,000 clones, 90% appearing once.

What was sequenced was peripheral blood. The J gene is TRBJ2-1, the V gene TRBV3-1 (or the pseudogene TRBV3-2), with TRBD2 matching 15 bases. This sequence was found in a woman aged 30 to 39 with COVID-19, enrolled during active disease. The CDR3: CASSPGLAGGGNEQFF. The CDR3 coding sequence is TGTGCCAGCAGCCCTGGACTAGCGGGAGGGGGGAATGAGCAGTTCTTC.